This TCR beta chain is drawn from a study of cytomegalovirus exposure and HLA in healthy donors. V lost 1 base and J 7 bases, leaving 8 bases between the germline ends. The CDR3 totals 13 residues. Germline V gene lookup returns CDR1 SGHRS and CDR2 YFSETQ. This clone has just one count. The PCR had 60 Vbeta and 13 Jbeta primers. Produced via immunoSEQ multiplex PCR; TCRdb's table is partial and in-frame only. The sample has some 120,000 clones; roughly 75% are singletons. The TCR originated in a man aged 30-40 years in good health and CMV-seronegative. The specimen was PBMCs. The rearrangement uses TRBV5-1 and TRBJ1-4; TRBD1 might be the D (5 bases). CDR3 loop: CASSLSGVEKLFF. The CDR3, as DNA: TGCGCCAGCAGCTTGTCGGGGGTTGAAAAACTGTTTTTT.